One sample yielded the 14 T cell receptor beta chains listed below, sequenced in a study of CD8+ T cells in alopecia areata. TCR sequencing used cDNA made by reverse transcription of extracted RNA. Using immunoSEQ multiplex PCR, the repertoire was profiled, and TCRdb retains in-frame clones only, with some absent. The profile shows about 150,000 clones, around 87% of them singletons. The sample consisted of CD8+ T cells sorted from blood, taken at week 0. Every receptor here comes from a human donor with alopecia areata.

A remark on this clone: The junction departs from the called germline gene at one end, perhaps through a read error. This chain uses TRBV6-5 with TRBJ2-1; a possible D gene is TRBD2 (5 bases). The CDR3 covers 10 residues. Germline CDR1 MNHEY, CDR2 SVGAGI. The CDR3 DNA sequence: TGTACCAGCGGTTACAATGAGCAGTTCTTC. Protein product: CTSGYNEQFF.

The table lists this clone with a few counts. The chain joins TRBV11-2 to TRBJ2-1; D is unclear. Between the trimmed V and J ends, which lost 0 bases and 8 bases, there was a span of 17 bases. Germline lookup yields CDR1 SGHAT and CDR2 FQNNGV. The CDR3 totals 16 residues. The CDR3 here is CASSLDSVDPIDEQFF. The CDR3 coding sequence is TGTGCCAGCAGCTTAGACTCCGTGGACCCGATCGATGAGCAGTTCTTC.

The rearrangement joins TRBV7-9 to TRBJ2-5; weak D call: TRBD1 (6 bases). The germline CDR1 and CDR2 sequences are SEHNR and FQNEAQ (reference sequence). This CDR3 has 15 residues. The V end was cut by 5 bases, the J end by 4 bases, with 17 bases between. In DNA, the CDR3 is TGTGCCAGCAGCCCGGACAGTTTCACTTTAGAGACCCAGTACTTC. Translated: CASSPDSFTLETQYF.

This clone was detected only once. This chain uses TRBV4-2 with TRBJ2-1; TRBD1 matches at 7 bases. CDR3 length: 16 residues. The junction had 5 bases not matched to a gene; V was cut back by 0 bases and J by 3 bases. CDR1 is LGHNA and CDR2 is YNFKEQ in the germline V gene. CDR3 DNA: TGTGCCAGCAGCCAAGATCGAGGGGGCCGCTACAATGAGCAGTTCTTC. Translating gives CASSQDRGGRYNEQFF.

The V call is TRBV4-1, the J call TRBJ2-3; D gene unclear. CDR1 is MGHRA and CDR2 is YSYEKL in the germline V gene. This CDR3 spans 14 amino acids. The germline V and J ends were trimmed by 3 bases and 3 bases, with 10 bases remaining between them. This CDR3 is CASSQEARTDTQYF. CDR3 sequence (DNA): TGCGCCAGCAGCCAGGAAGCTAGAACAGATACGCAGTATTTT.

V is TRBV11-2 and J is TRBJ2-2, with D possibly being TRBD2 (5 bases). The CDR3 sequence is 17 residues long. Germline V gene data show CDR1 as SGHAT and CDR2 as FQNNGV. Trimming cost V 0 bases and J 4 bases, with 15 bases left between them. The DNA of the CDR3 is TGTGCCAGCAGCTTAGATCGGAACGGGGAGTTCACCGGGGAGCTGTTTTTT. Its translation is CASSLDRNGEFTGELFF. The whole variable domain, filled in from reference TRBV11-2 and TRBJ2-2, reads EAGVAQSPRYKIIEKRQSVAFWCNPISGHATLYWYQQILGQGPKLLIQFQNNGVVDDSQLPKDRFSAERLKGVDSTLKIQPAKLEDSAVYLCASSLDRNGEFTGELFFGEGSRLTVL.

The genes are TRBV4-1 and TRBJ2-7; 9 bases align to TRBD2. The V gene's germline CDR1 is MGHRA and CDR2 YSYEKL. V shed 4 bases, J shed 2 bases, and the junction held 9 bases outside the gene matches. The CDR3 has 16 residues. The CDR3 nucleotides are TGCGCCAGCAGCCCCCACACCGGGACTAGCACCTACGAGCAGTACTTC. It translates to CASSPHTGTSTYEQYF.

The chain combines TRBV7-2 with TRBJ2-2; D is perhaps TRBD1 or TRBD2 (6 bases each). Germline loops: CDR1 SGHTA, CDR2 FQGNSA. The CDR3 loop spans 14 amino acids. Trimming shortened V by 8 bases and J by 6 bases, and 16 bases separated the two germline ends. CDR3 sequence: CASGEGGQAGELFF. CDR3 sequence (DNA): TGTGCCAGCGGGGAAGGGGGGCAGGCCGGGGAGCTGTTTTTT.

The genes are TRBV19 and TRBJ2-2; D unresolved. There are 12 residues in the CDR3. Germline assignment: CDR1 LNHDA and CDR2 SQIVND (reference sequence). V was trimmed by 7 bases and J by 2 bases, leaving 5 bases between them. The CDR3 coding sequence is TGTGCCAGTAAAGACAACACCGGGGAGCTGTTTTTT. Its translation is CASKDNTGELFF.

A note on this clone: Other DNA sequences in this specimen translate into the identical CDR3. The V gene is TRBV4-1, the J gene TRBJ1-5; D gene uncertain. Looked up from germline, CDR1 is MGHRA and CDR2 is YSYEKL. The CDR3 is made up of 13 amino acids. Trimming pared 1 base from V and 2 bases from J, leaving 3 bases between. In DNA form, the CDR3 reads TGCGCCAGCAGCCAAGGAGGCAATCAGCCCCAGCATTTT. This encodes CASSQGGNQPQHF.

The gene calls are TRBV27 and TRBJ2-1; TRBD2 might be the D (6 bases). Germline V gives CDR1 MNHEY, CDR2 SMNVEV (reference sequence). The CDR3 sequence is 15 residues long. Trimming took 6 bases from V and 4 from J, leaving 16 bases between them. CDR3 DNA: TGTGCCAGCAGCCCCGGGGGTTACCGGTACAATGAGCAGTTCTTC. Its protein product is CASSPGGYRYNEQFF.

The chain combines TRBV7-9 with TRBJ2-7; TRBD1 is a possible D gene (6 bases). Per germline, CDR1 SEHNR and CDR2 FQNEAQ (reference sequence). V lost 6 bases to trimming and J lost 5 bases, with 23 bases between them. The CDR3 length is 16 residues. CDR3 in amino acids: CASRHPGPQGLDEQYF. In DNA form, the CDR3 reads TGTGCCAGCAGGCATCCGGGCCCACAGGGTTTAGACGAGCAGTACTTC.

The chain recombines TRBV21-1 with TRBJ1-1; TRBD1, the D gene given by the table, was not confirmed from the DNA. TRBV21-1 is described as a pseudogene. The CDR3 runs to 15 residues. DNA of the CDR3: TGTGCCAGCAGCAAAGAGGGACAGGGGAACACTGAAGCTTTCTTT. Protein product: CASSKEGQGNTEAFF.

DNA of the CDR3: TGTGCCAGCAGCTTACTGTCCGGGAAACACAATGAGCAGTTCTTC. Its protein product is CASSLLSGKHNEQFF. The genes are TRBV7-3 and TRBJ2-1; TRBD2 might be the D (5 bases). The germline gives CDR1 SGHTA, CDR2 FQGTGA. CDR3 length: 15 amino acids. V lost 2 bases to trimming and J lost 5 bases, with 13 bases between them.